This T cell receptor (beta chain) was sequenced for a study of T cells in Graves' hyperthyroidism and ophthalmopathy. TCR beta CDR3 sequences were amplified from RNA transcripts. An initial round of RT-PCR targeting the TCR CDR3 relied on the HTBI primer set. TCRdb re-called the multiplex PCR reads through MiXCR, storing one row per CDR3 protein. The repertoire holds approximately 590,000 distinct CDR3 sequences, with under 60% as singletons. V lost 4 bases to trimming and J lost 6 bases, with 16 bases between them. The V gene's germline CDR1 is SGDLS and CDR2 YYNGEE. This CDR3 is built from 14 residues. This clonotype was detected ten times or more. Calling Graves' hyperthyroidism stable meant ophthalmopathy did not progress within 18 months. The study enrolled patients aged 18 to 65 with newly diagnosed hyperthyroidism of under 2 months' duration. Orbital computed tomography, thyroid ultrasound, serum thyroxine and TRAb, and clinical symptoms together informed the diagnoses.

The receptor was derived from a woman aged 18-29 years with Graves' hyperthyroidism. The V call is TRBV9, the J call TRBJ2-5, with D perhaps matching TRBD1 or TRBD2 (5 bases each). Input material: peripheral blood or thyroid tissue (not recorded which). The CDR3 DNA sequence: TGTGCCAGCAGCTCGGGACCACCCTGGCAGACCCAGTACTTC. The encoded protein is CASSSGPPWQTQYF. The variable domain in full, with the rest retrieved from reference TRBV9 and TRBJ2-5, is DSGVTQTPKHLITATGQRVTLRCSPRSGDLSVYWYQQSLDQGLQFLIQYYNGEERAKGNILERFSAQQFPDLHSELNLSSLELGDSALYFCASSSGPPWQTQYFGPGTRLLVL.